The T cell receptor (beta chain) described here comes from a study of CD8 T cells in Susac syndrome. cDNA came from roughly 0.47 to 1 ug RNA primed by random hexamers. Amplification of TCR beta CDR3 used immunoSEQ multiplex PCR across 54 Vbeta and 13 Jbeta. TCRdb recomputed calls from the immunoSEQ multiplex PCR reads with MiXCR, one row per CDR3 protein. The sample contains 150,000 to 200,000 distinct CDR3 sequences, about 94% of which appear only once. The CDR3 consists of 12 residues. CDR1 is SGHTA, CDR2 FQGNSA, per germline. V was cut by 4 bases and J by 1 base, with 4 bases left in between. The sample comprised CD4+ T cells from PBMCs. This clonotype was obtained from a human donor in good health. The chain joins TRBV7-2 to TRBJ2-5; D is uncertain. The CDR3 spells CASSSIQETQYF. The CDR3 DNA reads as TGTGCCAGCAGCTCCATCCAAGAGACCCAGTACTTC.